Presented here are 25 T cell receptor beta chains from one specimen sequenced in a study of early T cells in non-severe SARS-CoV-2 infection. Each CDR3 protein gets one entry after TCRdb re-called the 5' RACE reads with MiXCR. The sample includes around 70,000 distinct CDR3 sequences, roughly an eighth seen only once; the top ten take 4% to 5%. Sequenced sample: whole blood. The receptors originated from an adult who was a healthcare worker with PCR-confirmed SARS-CoV-2 infection or an uninfected control (not recorded which).

This clonotype was picked up many times. This chain uses TRBV28 with TRBJ2-7, with D perhaps being TRBD1 or TRBD2 (5 bases each). The V gene lost 5 bases and the J gene lost 2 bases, with 10 bases spanning the gap. From germline, CDR1 is MDHEN and CDR2 SYDVKM. This CDR3 region has 13 residues. The CDR3 here is CASSGTLPYEQYF. CDR3 DNA sequence: TGTGCCAGCAGTGGGACCCTTCCCTACGAGCAGTACTTC.

Only a few counts were recorded for this clonotype. The gene calls are TRBV7-9 and TRBJ2-1; D is possibly TRBD2 (6 bases). This CDR3 comprises 17 residues. V was trimmed by 5 bases and J by 1 base, leaving 18 bases between them. Looked up from germline, CDR1 is SEHNR and CDR2 is FQNEAQ (reference sequence). CDR3 loop: CASSPRGEELSYNEQFF. The CDR3 DNA is TGTGCCAGCAGCCCCCGTGGGGAGGAACTTTCCTACAATGAGCAGTTCTTC. Combining the CDR3 with reference TRBV7-9 and TRBJ2-1 gives the whole variable domain DTGVSQNPRHKITKRGQNVTFRCDPISEHNRLYWYRQTLGQGPEFLTYFQNEAQLEKSRLLSDRFSAERPKGSFSTLEIQRTEQGDSAMYLCASSPRGEELSYNEQFFGPGTRLTVL.

This clonotype was seen at least ten times. This chain connects TRBV2 to TRBJ2-5; a weak D match, TRBD1 (5 bases). V was pared by 4 bases and J by 3 bases, with 9 bases between. The CDR3 totals 13 residues. Looked up from germline, CDR1 is SNHLY and CDR2 is FYNNEI. The CDR3 region has the DNA TGTGCCAGCAGTGGACAGTCCAAAGAGACCCAGTACTTC. Translation: CASSGQSKETQYF. The complete variable domain, with remaining parts taken from reference TRBV2 and TRBJ2-5, reads EPEVTQTPSHQVTQMGQEVILRCVPISNHLYFYWYRQILGQKVEFLVSFYNNEISEKSEIFDDQFSVERPDGSNFTLKIRSTKLEDSAMYFCASSGQSKETQYFGPGTRLLVL.

The CDR3: CASSVDRSNEKLFF. CDR3 DNA: TGTGCCAGCAGCGTGGACAGGAGTAATGAAAAACTGTTTTTT. The chain recombines TRBV7-2 with TRBJ1-4; 7 positions match TRBD1. This CDR3 region has 14 residues. J gave up 4 bases and V 5 bases, and 4 bases lay outside the gene matches. Per the germline V gene, CDR1 is SGHTA and CDR2 is FQGNSA.

This clonotype was counted a few times. V gene TRBV6-5 combines with J gene TRBJ1-1; TRBD1 agrees at 7 bases. This CDR3 has 15 residues. The germline V gene encodes CDR1 MNHEY and CDR2 SVGAGI. The V and J ends lost 5 bases and 1 base, in that order; junction bases with no gene match: 7. Here the CDR3 DNA reads TGTGCCAGCAGTCAGGGGGTGGGGGAGAACACTGAAGCTTTCTTT. Protein product: CASSQGVGENTEAFF.

A few counts support this clonotype. This sequence joins TRBV7-9 and TRBJ2-5; D is ambiguous. CDR3 length: 15 residues. Germline V gene lookup returns CDR1 SEHNR and CDR2 FQNEAQ (reference sequence). Trimming removed 0 bases at V and 4 bases at J, with 12 bases between. The CDR3 nucleotides read TGTGCCAGCAGCTTAGCGGTAGGCAAGATAGAGACCCAGTACTTC. It codes for CASSLAVGKIETQYF.

This clonotype was seen many times. The CDR3 coding sequence is TGTGCCAGTAGTATGCCCCCGGGATCCGGGCAGTTCTTC. This encodes CASSMPPGSGQFF. The chain has TRBV19 and TRBJ2-1; D possibly corresponds to TRBD2 (5 bases). V dropped 3 bases and J dropped 12 bases, with 15 bases sitting between them. Germline assignment: CDR1 LNHDA and CDR2 SQIVND (reference sequence). The CDR3 has 13 amino acids.

The table lists this clonotype with a few counts. The J gene is TRBJ2-3, the V gene TRBV6-5; the D gene is possibly TRBD2 (6 bases). CDR3 length equals 15 residues. Germline V gives CDR1 MNHEY, CDR2 SVGAGI. V was clipped by 6 bases and J by 0 bases, with 13 bases between them. CDR3 coding DNA: TGTGCCAGCAGCGACTGGGGGGAGAGCACAGATACGCAGTATTTT. Translated, it gives CASSDWGESTDTQYF.

This clonotype was counted at least ten times. The chain combines TRBV19 with TRBJ2-7; TRBD1 matches at 9 bases. V trimming: 6 bases; J trimming: 6 bases; junction bases outside the gene matches: 9. Germline V gives CDR1 LNHDA, CDR2 SQIVND (reference sequence). CDR3 length equals 14 residues. The CDR3 nucleotides read TGTGCCAGTAGGGAAGGACAGGGGTCGGTCGAGCAGTACTTC. This sequence encodes CASREGQGSVEQYF.

The J gene is TRBJ2-3, the V gene TRBV7-9, with 10 bases that match TRBD2. Per germline, CDR1 SEHNR and CDR2 FQNEAQ (reference sequence). The CDR3 totals 14 residues. V shed 3 bases and J 5 bases; nucleotides not matched to a gene: 2. CDR3 sequence (DNA): TGTGCCAGCAGCTTTAGCGGGAGGATAGATACGCAGTATTTT. This sequence encodes CASSFSGRIDTQYF.

This clonotype has a count of ten or more. The chain employs TRBV7-6 and TRBJ2-7; tentatively, D is TRBD1 (5 bases). Germline CDR1 reads SGHVS; CDR2 reads FNYEAQ. The V and J ends lost 6 bases and 0 bases respectively, with 9 bases between them. This CDR3 contains 13 residues. Written as DNA, the CDR3 is TGTGCCAGCAGTCTGACAGACTCCTACGAGCAGTACTTC. Amino acid sequence: CASSLTDSYEQYF.

Many counts were recorded for this clonotype. This chain links TRBV2 with TRBJ1-1, with D perhaps matching TRBD1 (5 bases). Germline CDR1 SNHLY, CDR2 FYNNEI. V lost 7 bases to trimming and J lost 4 bases, with 16 bases between them. The CDR3 has 14 amino acids. CDR3 sequence reads: CASTPAGWSTEAFF. The CDR3, as DNA: TGTGCCAGCACCCCGGCAGGGTGGAGCACTGAAGCTTTCTTT.

V gene TRBV29-1 combines with J gene TRBJ2-3; D gene ambiguous. V lost 4 bases to trimming and J lost 6 bases, with 8 bases between them. Per germline, CDR1 SQVTM and CDR2 ANQGSEA. This CDR3 contains 11 residues. CDR3 nucleotide sequence: TGCAGCGTTGGTTTGTGGGATACGCAGTATTTT. Protein product: CSVGLWDTQYF.

This clonotype was observed many times. The V gene is TRBV20-1, the J gene TRBJ1-4; D gene uncertain. The CDR3 length is 13 residues. Trimming cost V 5 bases and J 5 bases, with 12 bases left between them. Germline CDR1 is DFQATT and CDR2 is SNEGSKA (reference sequence). The DNA of the CDR3 is TGCAGTGCTTCCGCGGGGAACAATGAAAAACTGTTTTTT. Its translation is CSASAGNNEKLFF.

The chain couples TRBV11-3 to TRBJ2-1; 7 bases align to TRBD2. The germline V gene encodes CDR1 SGHNT and CDR2 YENEEA. The V and J ends lost 5 bases and 0 bases, in that order; junction bases with no gene match: 7. The CDR3 has 16 amino acids. CDR3 bases: TGTGCCAGCAGCCGTGGACTAGTCATCTCCTACAATGAGCAGTTCTTC. This sequence encodes CASSRGLVISYNEQFF.

This chain uses TRBV29-1 with TRBJ2-1; D is ambiguous. Trimming left V 4 bases short and J 4 bases short, with 8 bases between. Germline V gene lookup returns CDR1 SQVTM and CDR2 ANQGSEA. The CDR3 runs 12 residues. CDR3 bases: TGCAGCGTTGGGGCCAGATACAATGAGCAGTTCTTC. Residues: CSVGARYNEQFF.

This clonotype was seen many times. V is TRBV20-1 and J is TRBJ2-2, with D possibly TRBD2 on 5 matching bases. V gave up 0 bases and J gave up 6 bases, with 11 bases separating them. Germline lookup yields CDR1 DFQATT and CDR2 SNEGSKA (reference sequence). The CDR3 is 14 amino acids. CDR3 DNA sequence: TGCAGTGCTAGAGATGAGCGGCGCCCCGGGGAGCTGTTTTTT. This gives the protein CSARDERRPGELFF.

This clonotype was counted ten times or more. The chain recombines TRBV6-1 with TRBJ2-1; a weak D match, TRBD2 (6 bases). Trimming removed 2 bases from V and 7 bases from J, with 15 bases in between. The CDR3 totals 15 residues. Looked up from germline, CDR1 is MNHNS and CDR2 is SASEGT. As DNA, the CDR3 is TGTGCCAGCAGTGAATGGTCGGGAGTGGGTAATGAGCAGTTCTTC. This sequence encodes CASSEWSGVGNEQFF.

This clonotype occurred many times. The rearrangement links TRBV18 to TRBJ2-1; 7 bases are shared with TRBD2. The CDR3 length is 18 residues. Germline CDR1 and CDR2: KGHSH and LQKENI. J gave up 0 bases and V 2 bases, and 10 bases lay outside the gene matches. The CDR3 reads CASSPIFGEGGSYNEQFF. The CDR3 region has the DNA TGTGCCAGCTCACCAATCTTCGGGGAGGGCGGCTCCTACAATGAGCAGTTCTTC.

This chain's CDR3 is CASSLAAGDNEQFF. In nucleotides, the CDR3 is TGTGCCAGCAGTCTTGCAGCGGGGGACAATGAGCAGTTCTTC. This chain connects TRBV7-6 to TRBJ2-1, with 8 nucleotides matching TRBD2. V trimming: 6 bases; J trimming: 5 bases; junction bases outside the gene matches: 6. The CDR3 consists of 14 residues. Looked up from germline, CDR1 is SGHVS and CDR2 is FNYEAQ.

Only a few counts were recorded for this clonotype. CDR3 sequence reads: CASSYSTGSHGYTF. CDR3 nucleotides: TGTGCCAGCAGTTACTCTACAGGGTCCCATGGCTACACCTTC. The rearrangement joins TRBV6-5 to TRBJ1-2; perhaps TRBD1 as D (6 bases). This CDR3 has 14 residues. CDR1 is MNHEY and CDR2 is SVGAGI in the germline V gene. V lost 0 bases to trimming and J lost 6 bases, with 11 bases between them.

There are a few counts of this clonotype. J is TRBJ2-7 and V is TRBV2; D gene uncertain. The V and J ends lost 7 bases and 0 bases respectively, with 10 bases between them. This CDR3 is built from 13 residues. CDR1 and CDR2 from the germline V gene are SNHLY and FYNNEI. DNA for the CDR3: TGTGCCAGCAAGATCGCCTACTCCTACGAGCAGTACTTC. Its protein is CASKIAYSYEQYF. The variable domain in full, with the rest retrieved from reference TRBV2 and TRBJ2-7, is EPEVTQTPSHQVTQMGQEVILRCVPISNHLYFYWYRQILGQKVEFLVSFYNNEISEKSEIFDDQFSVERPDGSNFTLKIRSTKLEDSAMYFCASKIAYSYEQYFGPGTRLTVT.

This sequence joins TRBV6-2 or TRBV6-3 and TRBJ1-2; D not certain. The CDR3 runs to 12 residues. Trimming took 5 bases from V and 8 from J, leaving 12 bases between them. The germline V gene has CDR1 MNHEY and CDR2 SVGEGT. CDR3 residues: CASSGDIGGYTF. In DNA form, the CDR3 reads TGTGCCAGCAGTGGGGATATCGGAGGCTACACCTTC.

This clonotype was seen repeatedly, ten times or more. CDR3 residues: CASSVTGTDSYTDTQYF. DNA of the CDR3: TGTGCCAGCAGTGTCACCGGGACCGACTCTTACACAGATACGCAGTATTTT. The chain is built from TRBV6-1 and TRBJ2-3; D possibly matches TRBD1 or TRBD2 (5 bases each). The CDR3 sequence is 17 residues long. Germline V CDR1 and CDR2: MNHNS, SASEGT. Trimming stripped 4 bases from V and 2 bases from J, with 19 bases between.

This chain links TRBV5-1 with TRBJ2-3; 7 bases match TRBD1. CDR3 length: 16 amino acids. The J segment lost 1 base and the V segment lost 4 bases, leaving 9 bases of the junction unmatched. Germline-derived CDR1 and CDR2 are SGHRS and YFSETQ. This chain's CDR3 is CASSPGTAYGTDTQYF. DNA for the CDR3: TGCGCCAGCAGCCCCGGGACAGCCTATGGCACAGATACGCAGTATTTT.